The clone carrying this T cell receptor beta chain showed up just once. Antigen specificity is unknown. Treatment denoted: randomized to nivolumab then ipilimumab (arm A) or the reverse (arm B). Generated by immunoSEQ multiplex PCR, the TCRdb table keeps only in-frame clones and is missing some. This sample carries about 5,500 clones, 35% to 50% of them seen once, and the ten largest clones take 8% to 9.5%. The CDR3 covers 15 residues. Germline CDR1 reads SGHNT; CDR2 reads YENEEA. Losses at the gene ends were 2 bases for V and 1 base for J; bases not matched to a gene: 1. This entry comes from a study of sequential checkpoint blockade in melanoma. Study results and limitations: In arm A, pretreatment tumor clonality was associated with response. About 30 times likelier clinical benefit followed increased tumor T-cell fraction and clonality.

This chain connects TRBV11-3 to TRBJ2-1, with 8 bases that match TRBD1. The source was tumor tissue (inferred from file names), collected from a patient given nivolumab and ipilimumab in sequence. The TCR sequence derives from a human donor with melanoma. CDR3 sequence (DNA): TGTGCCAGCAGCTTACAGGGGGCGTCCTACAATGAGCAGTTCTTC. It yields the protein CASSLQGASYNEQFF.